These T cell receptor beta chains were read from a single sample in a study of blood T cells in healthy people across ages. TCRdb passed the 5' RACE reads through MiXCR, listing each CDR3 protein once. The sample yields approximately 880,000 distinct CDR3 sequences, roughly 48% seen once. The sequencing sample was made of blood. Source of these receptors: a man aged 25 to 40 in good health. CDR3s include the opening cysteine and the closing phenylalanine or tryptophan. D genes are given only for firm matches.

D | J | V | CDR3
. | TRBJ2-3 | TRBV6-4 | CASSAGEADTQYF
. | . | TRBV5-1 | CASSEVGLEQYF
TRBD1 | TRBJ2-5 | TRBV5-1 | CASSLQGTQETQYF
. | TRBJ2-3 | TRBV20-1 | CSARDPAMSTDTQYF
TRBD1 | TRBJ2-2 | TRBV24-1 | CATSDPQYRQGLNPGELFF
TRBD2 | TRBJ2-7 | TRBV25-1 | CASSSFGSGGPEQYF
. | TRBJ2-7 | TRBV28 | CASNRYYEQYF
. | TRBJ2-1 | TRBV27 | CASSLRAQTGDEQFF
. | TRBJ2-3 | TRBV21-1 | CASSKNNRDRDPSTDTQYF
TRBD1 | TRBJ1-6 | TRBV20-1 | CSATRDRAHNSPLHF
. | TRBJ2-3 | TRBV12-3/TRBV12-4 | CASSFAGAADTQYF
. | TRBJ1-6 | TRBV5-1 | CASSLEAVRAYNSPLHF
. | TRBJ2-7 | TRBV4-3 | CASSQGASVHEQYF
. | TRBJ2-1 | TRBV27 | CASSLFSSCNEQFF
TRBD1 | TRBJ2-7 | TRBV29-1 | CSVMPPDRVYEQYF
. | TRBJ2-1 | TRBV7-2 | CASSTTAADYNEQFF